This paragraph reports one TCR beta chain. Its antigen is currently unknown. The PCR contained 60 Vbeta and 13 Jbeta primers. Source study methods: A later analysis tallied tens of millions of unique TCR beta chains, about 12 million of them shared. Measured with immunoSEQ multiplex PCR; TCRdb has only the in-frame clones, and not every one. Clonal size and the V and J genes are those of that table, whereas D and trimming came from the DNA. Of 200,000 or so clones listed, 75% to 85% are singletons. CDR3 size: 14 residues. The V gene lost 4 bases and the J gene lost 7 bases, with 11 bases spanning the gap. CDR1 is MNHNY and CDR2 is SVGAGI in the germline V gene (reference sequence). The record originates from a study of cytomegalovirus exposure and HLA in healthy donors. Whole-study findings and limits: Links to common viral pathogens appeared, in a later analysis, for several of the most significant clusters.

Sequencing used PBMCs. The chain is built from TRBV6-6 and TRBJ1-6; D might be TRBD1 (6 bases). This sequence originates from a woman between 18 and 29 years old in good health and CMV-seronegative. Here the CDR3 reads CASSSRDKNSPLHF. CDR3 DNA: TGTGCCAGCAGTTCCCGGGACAAGAATTCACCCCTCCACTTT.